This TCR beta chain comes out of a study of CD8 T cells in ankylosing spondylitis. Study-wide findings and caveats: Clones that were linked to disease were CD8+ and were relatively rare in peripheral blood.

This clonotype was observed many times. Antigen: not known. Making the TCR beta libraries involved quantitative 5'-RACE with molecular barcodes. MiXCR, applied by TCRdb to the 5' RACE reads, yields one record per CDR3 protein. The repertoire holds under 250,000 distinct CDR3 sequences, with 7% to 10% as singletons. Per germline, CDR1 SGHAT and CDR2 FQDESV (reference sequence). This CDR3 has 16 amino acids. V gave up 5 bases and J gave up 2 bases, with 17 bases separating them. The sample comprised blood, either unsorted or a sorted T cell fraction (not recorded which). The sequence was collected from a female donor with ankylosing spondylitis or in good health (not recorded which). The chain links TRBV11-1 to TRBJ2-3; D is possibly TRBD1 (6 bases). CDR3 region: CASSAARTDYTDTQYF. The CDR3 DNA is TGTGCCAGCAGCGCCGCAAGGACAGATTACACAGATACGCAGTATTTT.